This T cell receptor (beta chain) originates from a study of OX40 agonist ivuxolimab in advanced cancers. Whole-study context: Patients treated during dose escalation were battling hepatocellular carcinoma, melanoma, renal cell or head and neck cancer. Eligibility admitted prior anti-PD-1, anti-PD-L1 or anti-CTLA-4 therapy; 30% to 40% had some.

Using immunoSEQ multiplex PCR, the repertoire was profiled, and TCRdb retains in-frame clones only, with some absent. The profile shows about 70,000 clones, just over 85% of them singletons. The CDR3 extends over 11 amino acids. Germline V lookup: CDR1 SGDLS, CDR2 YYNGEE. Trimming cost V 1 base and J 7 bases, with 3 bases left between them. Worth noting for this clone: Antigen unknown.

General study points: At 0.1 to 3.0 mg/kg, clonal expansion of CD4+ and CD8+ blood T cells had occurred by week 6.

The chain employs TRBV9 and TRBJ2-1; no firm D call. The sequencing used CD4+ or CD8+ T cells sorted from blood, collected in a trial of the OX40 agonist ivuxolimab. The receptor was isolated from an adult with an advanced solid tumor such as melanoma, head and neck, liver or kidney cancer. CDR3 DNA: TGTGCCAGCAGCGTAAAGAATGAGCAGTTCTTC. Its translation: CASSVKNEQFF.